This TCR beta chain was identified during a study of OX40 agonist ivuxolimab in advanced cancers. Looking at the study overall: Every 2 weeks, patients received ivuxolimab intravenously, dosed at 0.01 to 10 mg/kg.

Whole-study results and caveats: Specificity for antigen went undetermined in the expanded peripheral T cells.

Trimming removed 0 bases at V and 1 base at J, with 12 bases between. Germline V gene lookup returns CDR1 SGHRS and CDR2 YFSETQ. The CDR3 has 16 residues. As for this clone: No antigen is known for it.

Some clones are missing from TCRdb's copy, which holds only in-frame ones; the method was immunoSEQ multiplex PCR. The sample comprises about 50,000 clones, about 79% of which are singletons, and roughly 1.6% rests with the top ten. This specimen was CD4+ or CD8+ T cells sorted from blood, taken in a trial of the OX40 agonist ivuxolimab. The genes are TRBV5-1 and TRBJ2-3; the D gene is possibly TRBD2 (6 bases). This sequence originates from an adult with an advanced solid tumor such as melanoma, head and neck, liver or kidney cancer. CDR3 nucleotide sequence: TGCGCCAGCAGCTTGGAGGGGAGGCTACGCACAGATACGCAGTATTTT. Protein sequence: CASSLEGRLRTDTQYF. The whole variable domain, filled in from reference TRBV5-1 and TRBJ2-3, reads KAGVTQTPRYLIKTRGQQVTLSCSPISGHRSVSWYQQTPGQGLQFLFEYFSETQRNKGNFPGRFSGRQFSNSRSEMNVSTLELGDSALYLCASSLEGRLRTDTQYFGPGTRLTVL.